The present T cell receptor (beta chain) was sequenced within a study of T cells in Graves' hyperthyroidism and ophthalmopathy. This CDR3 is 15 amino acids long. V shed 4 bases and J shed 5 bases, with 18 bases lying between them. Germline CDR1 and CDR2: SGHRS and YFSETQ. TCR beta CDR3 regions were amplified from RNA. A first-round RT-PCR of the TCR CDR3 used the HTBI primer set. TCRdb analysed the multiplex PCR reads with MiXCR anew, one entry per CDR3 protein. Among about 300,000 distinct CDR3 sequences listed, 13% were seen once. The chain carries TRBV5-1 and TRBJ1-1; D gene unclear. Sequencing used blood. The clonotype comes from a woman in her 30s with Graves' hyperthyroidism that later progressed to Graves' ophthalmopathy. The CDR3: CASSPEQGARTEAFF. The CDR3 coding sequence is TGCGCCAGCAGCCCCGAACAAGGCGCACGGACTGAAGCTTTCTTT.